Included here is one T cell receptor (beta chain) sequence, with context. This clonotype is medium-sized (0.01 to 0.1%) in terms of sample share. It lacks a known antigen. Base qualities are missing; no much larger clone stands one base away. The data are from a study of Epstein–Barr virus B cells in breast cancer (dated by TCRdb to about 2021). With respect to the entire study: Control T cells were expanded by a rapid expansion method using irradiated PBMC feeders, soluble OKT3 and IL-2 at 150 to 250 U/ml, and were collected about 9-12 days after stimulation. A single-patient case report examined whether EBV+ B cells infiltrating the tumor shape the T-cell receptor repertoire in triple-negative breast cancer. General conclusions and limits of the study: All data came from one patient, described as a first proof of concept, and this single-patient design limits how far the findings can be generalized.

Using RNeasy Micro or Mini kits with on-column DNase digestion, RNA was isolated from around 9.6e4 to 9.9e5 cultured T cells and then assessed on an Agilent 2100 Bioanalyzer. The library was made by 5' RACE. TCR libraries were constructed from RNA using the SMARTer Human TCR a/b Profiling Kit, with the full V(D)J regions of both alpha and beta chains captured. After amplification, libraries were cleaned up with AMPure XP beads and then validated using the DNA 1000 Kit on an Agilent 2100 Bioanalyzer. The libraries were sequenced on an Illumina MiSeq using the 600-cycle v3 reagent kit, which produced 2 x 300 bp paired-end reads. From the authors' description of their analysis: MiXCR and VDJTools were used to process the reads, with non-productive clonotypes filtered out and clonotypes collapsed by CDR3 amino acid sequence prior to recalculating frequencies. CDR3 sequences were compared with the McPAS-TCR database with a Levenshtein distance of 1 allowed, and UpSet plots were created in R using UpSetR. The raw public reads went through TCRdb reprocessing: fastp at Q25, MiXCR clone calling, in-frame beta chains kept. Entries are consolidated by CDR3 protein sequence, retaining the most common genes and DNA. What appears here as the V and J calls and clone size reflects TCRdb's work, not the paper's. This sample comprises over 1,500 distinct CDR3 sequences, about 15% of them detected only once. The top ten hold approximately 31% of the sample.

Measured from the cysteine to the phenylalanine, the CDR3 is 16 residues long. This entry keeps only the CDR3 DNA: 48 bases, framed from base 1. The sequencing sample was made of tumor-infiltrating lymphocytes expanded in culture. Rearrangement joined TRBV21-1 to TRBJ1-3. TRBV21-1 is a recognized pseudogene. The clonotype was recovered from a woman aged 40 to 49 with triple-negative breast cancer. The bases read TGTGCCAGCAGCAAAGAGTTCGGGGGCTCTGGAAACACCATATATTTT. Its protein product is CASSKEFGGSGNTIYF.